The rows below give T cell receptor beta chains drawn from one sample of a study of blood T cell repertoires in COVID-19. Sequencing was performed with immunoSEQ multiplex PCR; in TCRdb, only in-frame clones are kept and a portion is missing. Here the sample spans some 230,000 clones, around 87% being singletons. The sequenced sample consisted of peripheral blood. These receptors came from a woman between 45 and 60 years old with COVID-19, enrolled during active disease. The CDR3 runs from the conserved cysteine through the conserved F or W. D genes are given only for firm matches. Size is stated for part of the rows, as once, few or many counts, or as a class when the clone is expanded.

v_gene	j_gene	d_gene	abundance	CDR3nt	CDR3aa
TRBV19	TRBJ2-3	NA	NA	TGTGCCACCAGTACAGGCGGAGATACGCAGTATTTT	CATSTGGDTQYF
TRBV6-1	TRBJ1-2	NA	NA	TGTGCCAGCAGTGAGTTCGACACAGGGGGCTACACCTTC	CASSEFDTGGYTF
TRBV6-5	TRBJ2-2	TRBD1	NA	TGTGCCAGCACCCGGGACAGGGTAAACACCGGGGAGCTGTTTTTT	CASTRDRVNTGELFF
TRBV7-8	TRBJ2-5	NA	NA	TGTGCCAGCTCCTGGGGGGACAGTCGTGAGACCCAGTACTTC	CASSWGDSRETQYF
TRBV6-5	TRBJ2-3	NA	once	TGTGCCAGCTTCAGTCTAGATACGCAGTATTTT	CASFSLDTQYF
TRBV19	TRBJ1-1	NA	NA	TGTGCCAGTGCCCGAGGACAGATCTCCACTGAAGCTTTCTTT	CASARGQISTEAFF
TRBV15	TRBJ1-4	NA	few	TGTGCCACCAGGATGGGGAGGGTCCCTAATGAAAAACTGTTTTTT	CATRMGRVPNEKLFF
TRBV27	TRBJ2-6	NA	medium-sized	TGTGCCAGCAGTTTGGGAGCGGCGGCCAACGTCCTGACTTTC	CASSLGAAANVLTF
TRBV3-1/TRBV3-2	TRBJ1-1	NA	once	TGTGCCAGCAGCCAGGGCATTTACACTGAAGCTTTCTTT	CASSQGIYTEAFF
TRBV29-1	TRBJ1-6	NA	NA	TGCAGCGTTGAAGATGTAGGGGGACCCCTCCACTTT	CSVEDVGGPLHF
TRBV24-1	TRBJ2-3	TRBD2	NA	TGTGCCACCAGTGATTTGTCCGGGCTAGCGGGGAGAGATACGCAGTATTTT	CATSDLSGLAGRDTQYF
TRBV18	TRBJ2-7	NA	NA	TGTGCCAGCTCACCGCAAGGGGCAGATCCCTCCTACGAGCAGTACTTC	CASSPQGADPSYEQYF
TRBV5-4	TRBJ1-2	TRBD1	NA	TGTGCCAGCAGCGAGGGGACAGCTTTGATAGACTACACCTTC	CASSEGTALIDYTF
TRBV5-6	TRBJ2-5	NA	NA	TGTGCCAGCAGTCGTACCGGCGGGCGACAGGAAAAAGAGACCCAGTACTTC	CASSRTGGRQEKETQYF
TRBV11-3	TRBJ2-7	TRBD2	NA	TGTGCCAGCAGCCGGGGGGGGATTTACGAGCAGTACTTC	CASSRGGIYEQYF
TRBV5-1	TRBJ1-6	NA	NA	TGCGCCAGCAGGCTCAAGGCGACTCTTCCGGGGTCACCCCTCCACTTT	CASRLKATLPGSPLHF
TRBV19	TRBJ1-2	TRBD1	NA	TGTGCCAGAGACTACCCCGGACAGGGGGCTGGTGGCTACACCTTC	CARDYPGQGAGGYTF
TRBV6-5	TRBJ1-4	TRBD1	NA	TGTGCCAGCAGTTCCGGGACAGGGGGCGCCGGTGAAAAACTGTTTTTT	CASSSGTGGAGEKLFF
TRBV6-6	TRBJ2-2	NA	few	TGTGCCAGCAGTCCTCACATATCCGGGGAGCTGTTTTTT	CASSPHISGELFF
TRBV19	TRBJ1-1	NA	NA	TGTGCCAGTAGTAACCCAGGTGGGGAAGCTTTCTTT	CASSNPGGEAFF
TRBV27	TRBJ1-2	TRBD1	once	TGTGCCAGCAGTTTGTCCGGACAGGGGGCGAATGGCTACACCTTC	CASSLSGQGANGYTF
TRBV24-1	TRBJ2-7	TRBD1	NA	TGTGCCACCAGTGATTCGGGACAGGGGGCGGACGAGCAGTACTTC	CATSDSGQGADEQYF
TRBV27	TRBJ1-5	NA	NA	TGTGCCAGCAGTTTCCAAAATCAGCCCCAGCATTTT	CASSFQNQPQHF
TRBV29-1	TRBJ2-1	TRBD2	NA	TGCAGCGTTGAAGATGGGGCTAGCGGCGACAATGAGCAGTTCTTC	CSVEDGASGDNEQFF
TRBV19	TRBJ2-5	NA	NA	TGTGCCAGTAGTATATGGCAGCGGCCAGAGACCCAGTACTTC	CASSIWQRPETQYF
TRBV10-3	TRBJ2-7	NA	NA	TGTGCCATCAGTGAGTCTAGTTACGAGCAGTACTTC	CAISESSYEQYF
TRBV6-6	TRBJ1-1	NA	NA	TGTGCCAGCAGTTATTTGGAACAGGGCAACACTGAAGCTTTCTTT	CASSYLEQGNTEAFF
TRBV11-3	TRBJ2-3	TRBD2	NA	TGTGCCAGCAGCTCGCGGACTAGCGGAGATACGCAGTATTTT	CASSSRTSGDTQYF
TRBV3-1/TRBV3-2	TRBJ1-2	TRBD1	NA	TGTGCCAGCAGCAGAATCAGGGGGAGTTATGGCTACACCTTC	CASSRIRGSYGYTF
TRBV13	TRBJ1-2	TRBD1	NA	TGTGCCAGCAGACCTGGAGGACAGGAAATCTATGGCTACACCTTC	CASRPGGQEIYGYTF
TRBV19	TRBJ1-2	NA	NA	TGTGCCAGTAGTGAACAGGGAAACTATGGCTACACCTTC	CASSEQGNYGYTF
TRBV11-2	TRBJ2-5	TRBD2	NA	TGTGCCAGCACCCTAGGGCAGCGGGGGGGTCAAGAGACCCAGTACTTC	CASTLGQRGGQETQYF
TRBV27	TRBJ2-7	TRBD1	NA	TGTGCCAGCAGTACTCGGACAGGGTGGTACGAGCAGTACTTC	CASSTRTGWYEQYF
TRBV5-1	TRBJ2-2	TRBD2	NA	TGCGCCAGCAGCTTTAGAGTTCAGGCTAGCGGGGGATCCGGGGAGCTGTTTTTT	CASSFRVQASGGSGELFF
TRBV30	TRBJ1-5	TRBD1	NA	TGTGCCTGGAGCTCGGGACAGGGGCTCAATCAGCCCCAGCATTTT	CAWSSGQGLNQPQHF
TRBV10-3	TRBJ1-2	NA	NA	TGTGCCATCAGTGAGTCTCAGGTCTTTACCAACTATGGCTACACCTTC	CAISESQVFTNYGYTF
TRBV5-1	TRBJ2-3	TRBD2	NA	TGCGCCAGCAGCTTGGAGGGCGCGGTAGCGGGGTCCTTCACAGATACGCAGTATTTT	CASSLEGAVAGSFTDTQYF
TRBV13	TRBJ2-1	NA	few	TGTGCCAGCAGCGTCAGCAATGAGCAGTTCTTC	CASSVSNEQFF
TRBV11-2	TRBJ1-4	TRBD1	few	TGTGCCAGCAGCTTACAGGGACAGGGTCTTACTAATGAAAAACTGTTTTTT	CASSLQGQGLTNEKLFF
TRBV19	TRBJ1-6	TRBD1	NA	TGTGCCAGCGGACAGGCGCCCTATAATTCACCCCTCCACTTT	CASGQAPYNSPLHF
TRBV5-5	TRBJ2-1	TRBD2	NA	TGTGCCAGCAGCACCCTAGCGGACTCGGGGAATGAGCAGTTCTTC	CASSTLADSGNEQFF
TRBV5-8	TRBJ1-2	TRBD1	NA	TGTGCCAGCAGCTCCGACAGGGGGGCTGAAGGCTACACCTTC	CASSSDRGAEGYTF
TRBV19	TRBJ2-1	TRBD2	NA	TGTGCCAGTAGCACCGGGACTAGCGGAACCAATGAGCAGTTCTTC	CASSTGTSGTNEQFF